These 30 T cell receptor beta chains originate from one sample sequenced in a study of T-cell memory formation after mild COVID-19. TCRdb passed the 5' RACE reads through MiXCR, listing each CDR3 protein once. Of approximately 300,000 distinct CDR3 sequences in the sample, roughly 15% are singletons; the top ten hold 20% to 25%. The sequenced sample consisted of PBMCs or a T cell subset sorted from them (not recorded which). These receptors all stem from a man aged 18 to 30 who had mild COVID-19 (a few samples of this study predate the infection). Cell type and time point are not known.

This clonotype was found a few times. The chain combines TRBV7-8 with TRBJ2-3, with unresolved D. Germline loops: CDR1 SGHVS, CDR2 FQNEAQ. Trimming shortened V by 0 bases and J by 2 bases, and 6 bases separated the two germline ends. The CDR3 totals 14 residues. CDR3 sequence (DNA): TGTGCCAGCAGCTTAGCCTTTTTCACAGATACGCAGTATTTT. Protein product: CASSLAFFTDTQYF.

The V gene is TRBV4-1, the J gene TRBJ2-7; the D gene is possibly TRBD2 (6 bases). The germline gives CDR1 MGHRA, CDR2 YSYEKL. The V end was cut by 0 bases, the J end by 0 bases, with 9 bases between. The CDR3 totals 15 residues. The CDR3 sequence is CASSQEGGSSYEQYF. CDR3 DNA sequence: TGCGCCAGCAGCCAAGAGGGAGGAAGCTCCTACGAGCAGTACTTC.

This clonotype was seen a few times. The J gene is TRBJ1-5, the V gene TRBV9; D unclear. The V gene lost 0 bases and the J gene lost 5 bases, with 9 bases spanning the gap. This CDR3 has 14 amino acids. Germline-derived CDR1 and CDR2 are SGDLS and YYNGEE. The CDR3 here is CASSVGGYDQPQHF. The CDR3 DNA reads TGTGCCAGCAGCGTAGGAGGGTACGATCAGCCCCAGCATTTT. The complete variable domain, with remaining parts taken from reference TRBV9 and TRBJ1-5, reads DSGVTQTPKHLITATGQRVTLRCSPRSGDLSVYWYQQSLDQGLQFLIQYYNGEERAKGNILERFSAQQFPDLHSELNLSSLELGDSALYFCASSVGGYDQPQHFGDGTRLSIL.

The chain links TRBV5-1 to TRBJ1-4, with a tentative D call TRBD1 (6 bases). This CDR3 region has 14 residues. The germline V gene has CDR1 SGHRS and CDR2 YFSETQ. The V gene lost 4 bases and the J gene lost 2 bases, with 9 bases spanning the gap. The CDR3 protein is CASSPDSTNEKLFF. The CDR3 DNA reads as TGCGCCAGCAGCCCGGACAGCACTAATGAAAAACTGTTTTTT.

The V gene is TRBV7-8, the J gene TRBJ2-5, with 8 bases identical to TRBD2. Germline V lookup: CDR1 SGHVS, CDR2 FQNEAQ. CDR3 length: 16 residues. J gave up 5 bases and V 5 bases, and 13 bases lay outside the gene matches. CDR3 bases: TGTGCCAGCAGCGAATCCCCGGGAGGGACGGACGAGACCCAGTACTTC. The encoded protein is CASSESPGGTDETQYF.

This rearrangement joins TRBV25-1 to TRBJ1-5; no reliable D call. Trimming stripped 0 bases from V and 6 bases from J, with 9 bases between. CDR1 is MGHDK, CDR2 SYGVNS, per germline. CDR3 length: 14 residues. The DNA for the CDR3 is TGTGCCAGCAGTGAATATTTGGAGGGTCAGCCCCAGCATTTT. As protein: CASSEYLEGQPQHF.

This clonotype came up a few times. This chain links TRBV9 with TRBJ2-1; TRBD1 agrees at 7 bases. This CDR3 spans 16 amino acids. From germline, CDR1 is SGDLS and CDR2 YYNGEE. The junction had 9 bases not matched to a gene; V was cut back by 4 bases and J by 2 bases. The chain's CDR3 is CASSRSNRGTYNEQFF. The CDR3 nucleotides read TGTGCCAGCAGCCGATCAAACAGGGGCACCTACAATGAGCAGTTCTTC. Complete variable domain (other parts from reference TRBV9 and TRBJ2-1): DSGVTQTPKHLITATGQRVTLRCSPRSGDLSVYWYQQSLDQGLQFLIQYYNGEERAKGNILERFSAQQFPDLHSELNLSSLELGDSALYFCASSRSNRGTYNEQFFGPGTRLTVL.

In its sample, this clonotype was seen a few times. CDR3 DNA: TGTGCCAGCAGCGCAGCAGGGGGCTCCGGTCTTAGCTACACCTTC. It encodes CASSAAGGSGLSYTF. This chain connects TRBV2 to TRBJ1-2; 8 nucleotides match TRBD1. Germline lookup yields CDR1 SNHLY and CDR2 FYNNEI. Trimming cost V 6 bases and J 9 bases; bases outside gene matches: 15. The CDR3 extends over 15 amino acids.

This clonotype was counted only a few times. The CDR3 DNA reads TGTGCCAGCAGCTTAGGAGGGAGGGCAGATACGCAGTATTTT. Amino acids: CASSLGGRADTQYF. The gene calls are TRBV7-2 and TRBJ2-3; TRBD2 matches at 7 bases. This CDR3 region has 14 residues. Germline CDR1 is SGHTA and CDR2 is FQGNSA. Trimming removed 1 base from V and 4 bases from J; junction bases left unmatched: 2.

This clonotype was counted between two and nine times. The chain joins TRBV24-1 to TRBJ2-1, with D possibly being TRBD2 (5 bases). The germline V and J ends were trimmed by 0 bases and 12 bases, with 14 bases remaining between them. The CDR3 has 14 residues. Germline V gene sequence: CDR1 KGHDR, CDR2 SFDVKD. CDR3 in DNA: TGTGCCACCAGTGATTTGTTAAGCGGCGGAAGGCAGTTCTTC. Protein sequence: CATSDLLSGGRQFF.

This sequence joins TRBV7-3 and TRBJ2-2, with 7 bases fitting TRBD1. The germline CDR1 and CDR2 sequences are SGHTA and FQGTGA. With 5 bases clipped from V and 7 bases from J, the junction kept 1 base outside the gene matches. CDR3 length: 12 amino acids. The chain's CDR3 is CASSDRVGELFF. As DNA, the CDR3 is TGTGCCAGCAGCGACAGGGTCGGGGAGCTGTTTTTT.

There are many counts of this clonotype. The CDR3 reads CASSLAGPEAGELFF. CDR3 sequence (DNA): TGCGCCAGCAGCTTAGCGGGCCCCGAGGCCGGGGAGCTGTTTTTT. V is TRBV5-1 and J is TRBJ2-2, with D perhaps matching TRBD2 (6 bases). Trimming removed 2 bases at V and 6 bases at J, with 14 bases between. There are 15 residues in the CDR3. CDR1 SGHRS and CDR2 YFSETQ come from the germline V gene. Variable domain in full (rest from reference TRBV5-1 and TRBJ2-2): KAGVTQTPRYLIKTRGQQVTLSCSPISGHRSVSWYQQTPGQGLQFLFEYFSETQRNKGNFPGRFSGRQFSNSRSEMNVSTLELGDSALYLCASSLAGPEAGELFFGEGSRLTVL.

V is TRBV6-5 and J is TRBJ1-1; the D is unclear. The CDR3 totals 14 residues. V was trimmed by 1 base and J by 1 base, leaving 7 bases between them. Germline CDR1 reads MNHEY; CDR2 reads SVGAGI. CDR3 DNA sequence: TGTGCCAGCAGTTACTACAGCCCGAACACTGAAGCTTTCTTT. Amino acid sequence: CASSYYSPNTEAFF.

The sample holds a few counts of this clonotype. The chain uses TRBV7-8 and TRBJ2-3, with 11 bases fitting TRBD2. The ends lost 4 bases at V and 4 bases at J; junction bases unmatched: 4. This CDR3 comprises 15 residues. Per the germline V gene, CDR1 is SGHVS and CDR2 is FQNEAQ. CDR3 in DNA: TGTGCCAGCAGCTATAGCGGGGGGGCCGCAGATACGCAGTATTTT. Its protein product is CASSYSGGAADTQYF.

The table lists this clonotype with a few counts. The gene calls are TRBV6-2 or TRBV6-3 and TRBJ2-5; D ambiguous. The V end was cut by 1 base, the J end by 0 bases, with 6 bases between. This CDR3 region has 14 residues. Germline V gene lookup returns CDR1 MNHEY and CDR2 SVGEGT. The DNA of the CDR3 is TGTGCCAGCAGTTACTATCCGAACCAAGAGACCCAGTACTTC. It specifies CASSYYPNQETQYF.

The chain couples TRBV12-3 or TRBV12-4 to TRBJ2-7; TRBD2 agrees at 7 bases. The J segment lost 4 bases and the V segment lost 0 bases, leaving 6 bases of the junction unmatched. CDR3 length: 15 residues. The CDR3 coding sequence is TGTGCCAGCAGTTTAGCCTCCGTGGGGGGGTACGAGCAGTACTTC. It encodes CASSLASVGGYEQYF.

This clonotype turned up a few times. The CDR3 here is CASSETGTGVAYEQYF. CDR3 DNA: TGTGCCAGCAGTGAAACCGGGACAGGGGTGGCCTACGAGCAGTACTTC. This chain connects TRBV12-3 or TRBV12-4 to TRBJ2-7; 10 bases line up with TRBD1. The CDR3 runs to 16 residues. V trimming: 5 bases; J trimming: 2 bases; junction bases outside the gene matches: 9.

This chain links TRBV20-1 with TRBJ2-3; 9 positions match TRBD2. The germline gives CDR1 DFQATT, CDR2 SNEGSKA (reference sequence). CDR3 length equals 15 residues. J lost 4 bases, V lost 7 bases, and 12 bases had no gene match. The CDR3 loop reads CSELAAGGMPDTQYF. For the CDR3, the DNA is TGCAGTGAGCTGGCCGCGGGGGGGATGCCAGATACGCAGTATTTT.

This clonotype has just a few counts. The chain uses TRBV10-3 and TRBJ1-6, with a weak D call TRBD1 (5 bases). Germline V gene lookup returns CDR1 ENHRY and CDR2 SYGVKD. This CDR3 is built from 17 residues. Between the trimmed V and J ends, which lost 5 bases and 1 base, there was a span of 15 bases. CDR3 sequence: CAISSGTAYSYNSPLHF. DNA for the CDR3: TGTGCCATCAGTTCCGGGACGGCTTATTCCTATAATTCACCCCTCCACTTT.

This clonotype was observed a handful of times. This chain joins TRBV10-3 and TRBJ2-3; 9 bases are a match to TRBD2. The CDR3 is made up of 14 amino acids. The V segment lost 6 bases and the J segment 6 bases; nucleotides outside the gene matches: 7. Per the germline V gene, CDR1 is ENHRY and CDR2 is SYGVKD. This chain's CDR3 is CAIRSGGPGDTQYF. CDR3 nucleotides: TGTGCCATCAGAAGCGGGGGGCCCGGCGATACGCAGTATTTT.

This clonotype showed up just a few times. The chain carries TRBV6-5 and TRBJ1-5; unclear D gene. Per the germline V gene, CDR1 is MNHEY and CDR2 is SVGAGI. This CDR3 has 13 amino acids. V was trimmed by 0 bases and J by 6 bases, leaving 6 bases between them. This chain's CDR3 is CASSYSFSQPQHF. The CDR3 nucleotides read TGTGCCAGCAGTTACTCGTTCAGTCAGCCCCAGCATTTT.

This sequence joins TRBV6-4 and TRBJ1-1; D may be TRBD1 (5 bases). This CDR3 contains 13 residues. The germline CDR1 and CDR2 sequences are MRHNA and SNTAGT. V was clipped by 4 bases and J by 3 bases, with 9 bases between them. The CDR3 DNA is TGTGCCAGCAGTGCCGACAGCTACACTGAAGCTTTCTTT. As protein: CASSADSYTEAFF.

V is TRBV4-1 and J is TRBJ2-5; TRBD2 matches at 13 bases. The V segment lost 4 bases and the J segment 5 bases; nucleotides outside the gene matches: 4. The CDR3 sequence is 15 residues long. CDR1 and CDR2 (germline): MGHRA, YSYEKL. The CDR3: CASSRRTSGGETQYF. The DNA of the CDR3 is TGCGCCAGCAGCCGACGGACTAGCGGGGGTGAGACCCAGTACTTC.

The chain uses TRBV7-9 and TRBJ1-1, with TRBD1 as a possible D gene (6 bases). Germline V gives CDR1 SEHNR, CDR2 FQNEAQ (reference sequence). V lost 4 bases to trimming and J lost 5 bases, with 17 bases between them. The CDR3 has 15 amino acids. This CDR3 reads CASSSQGGGLTEAFF. The CDR3 bases are TGTGCCAGCAGCTCACAAGGGGGGGGGCTGACTGAAGCTTTCTTT.

This clonotype was seen a few times. The chain combines TRBV6-5 with TRBJ2-2, with TRBD1 identical over 8 bases. The CDR3 has 16 amino acids. V was clipped by 5 bases and J by 3 bases; unmatched bases: 8. Germline assignment: CDR1 MNHEY and CDR2 SVGAGI. This CDR3 reads CASSDPDRGYTGELFF. CDR3 nucleotides: TGTGCCAGCAGTGACCCTGACAGGGGTTACACCGGGGAGCTGTTTTTT.

The chain combines TRBV9 with TRBJ2-4, with D unclear. The CDR3 is 14 residues long. V lost 0 bases and J lost 8, with 12 bases in between. Germline V gene data show CDR1 as SGDLS and CDR2 as YYNGEE. The CDR3 region has the DNA TGTGCCAGCAGCGTAGGTCCGGGTGTGGACATTCAGTACTTC. It codes for CASSVGPGVDIQYF.

This clonotype has only one observation. The gene calls are TRBV7-9 and TRBJ2-7; D uncertain. The V gene's germline CDR1 is SEHNR and CDR2 FQNEAQ (reference sequence). The CDR3 runs 13 residues. The V end was cut by 3 bases, the J end by 5 bases, with 11 bases between. For the CDR3, the DNA is TGTGCCAGCAGCTTGGCAGCCATAGACGAGCAGTACGTC. Amino acid sequence: CASSLAAIDEQYV.

V and J are TRBV9 and TRBJ2-5; 7 bases are shared with TRBD1. V lost 3 bases, J lost 2 bases, and 7 bases stayed unmatched. The germline V gene encodes CDR1 SGDLS and CDR2 YYNGEE. CDR3 length: 15 amino acids. This CDR3 reads CASSARQGIQETQYF. The DNA of the CDR3 is TGTGCCAGCAGCGCCCGACAGGGAATACAAGAGACCCAGTACTTC.

This clonotype appeared many times. The gene calls are TRBV12-3 or TRBV12-4 and TRBJ2-3; D unresolved. The CDR3 is 12 amino acids. The V and J ends lost 7 bases and 0 bases respectively, with 5 bases between them. CDR3 in amino acids: CASTRSTDTQYF. CDR3 bases: TGTGCCAGCACTCGCAGCACAGATACGCAGTATTTT.

This clonotype turned up a few times. V gene TRBV5-1 combines with J gene TRBJ2-1; D not certain. V was trimmed by 0 bases and J by 8 bases, leaving 21 bases between them. CDR3 length: 17 residues. Germline lookup yields CDR1 SGHRS and CDR2 YFSETQ. CDR3 amino acids: CASSLATVVNMGDEQFF. The CDR3 coding sequence is TGCGCCAGCAGCTTGGCCACGGTAGTTAACATGGGCGATGAGCAGTTCTTC.